Detailed here is one T cell receptor (beta chain). This clone was detected only a few times. The antigen it recognizes is unknown. No base quality values were provided; no much bigger clone lies one nucleotide off. This sample is part of a study of long-term antiretroviral therapy in people with HIV (dated by TCRdb to the early 2020s). Study-level background: The earliest samples were collected about a decade before the 2015 WHO recommendation for immediate ART, when ART was typically delayed until CD4 counts fell. A retrospective serial study tested whether ART initiation and durable HIV suppression were associated with changes in peripheral blood TRB repertoire composition and diversity. The cohort contributed about 180 cryopreserved PBMC samples from 30 adults with confirmed HIV infection, collected serially over a mean of 6 years (range 1-12). No cross-contamination during QIAcube processing was shown when test extractions of a monoclonal T-cell line were performed alongside fewer than 40 polyclonal samples. Of the 25 to 30 participants with HIV, ten to eleven were female. Results the study describes overall, beyond this receptor: Starting ART was linked to a significant rise in TRB diversity, yet even with long-term ART the diversity remained significantly lower than in transplant donor controls. The repertoire was dominated across all time points by expanded TRB clones identified before ART initiation, although this dominance was seen to fluctuate and to decrease in many PLHIV after ART. Inferences about post-ART repertoire changes were limited because no data were available on ART adherence, viral resistance or therapy changes. Because cell numbers in pre-ART samples were limited, unsorted PBMC were profiled instead of sorted CD4+ and CD8+ T cells. Samples dated from 2004 to 2017, and the ART regimens used may be less effective than current ones. Compared with controls, HIV repertoires had narrower CDR3 length ranges, and the network structure pointed to an antigen-experienced repertoire that shifted only slightly toward naive after ART. Limited PBMC availability meant only the TCR beta chain was sequenced, without alpha chain pairing.

The cysteine opens and the phenylalanine closes a CDR3 of 12 amino acids. Just CDR3 DNA is preserved here, 36 bases in frame from base 1. The V end loses 1 base and the J end loses 3 bases, and a stretch of 5 bases separates them. CDR1 and CDR2 are drawn from the germline V gene: SGHRS, YFSETQ. The immunoSEQ hsTCRB v3.0 assay was used at survey level resolution to sequence the TRB variable region. A depth of roughly 40,000-55,000 T-cell genomes per sample was targeted for TRB sequencing. An Illumina MiSeq with a v3 150-cycle kit was used to sequence the pooled TRB libraries. Per the original workflow: Repertoire analysis was performed in R inside a reproducible Nextflow workflow that covered QC, data transformation and analysis. LymphoSeq2, an R package for AIRR-Seq data exploration, was used to implement custom analyses. Several samples yielding fewer than 5000 total TRB sequences were excluded, leaving approximately 200 analyzed HIV repertoires. Among the 180 to 200 HIV repertoires that were kept, some 60 were collected before ART initiation and roughly 130 were collected after ART initiation. Repertoires were downsampled to 5000 TRB nucleotide sequences, with summary statistics averaged over 100 downsampling iterations. Only TRB sequences with CDR3 regions of at least seven amino acids were retained for analysis. A Shannon entropy-derived clonality score and the Gini coefficient were used to measure diversity. Repertoire networks linked the top 5000 CDR3 amino acid sequences whenever two sequences differed by an edit distance of one. GLIPH2 predicted antigen specificity groups and MHC restriction for TRB CDR3 amino acid sequences. To flag known associations with CMV, EBV, HIV or tissue antigens, CDR3 amino acid sequences were compared against VDJdb and McPAS-TCR. Pre-ART, post-ART and control groups were compared with Wilcoxon signed-rank tests and Holm-Bonferroni correction. TCRdb provides this immuneACCESS table in a form limited to in-frame rearrangements. Some clones are lacking; in checked studies, under half of them reflect an unresolved V gene, and why the rest are absent is not known. The V and J calls and clone size were taken over from that table, and D and trimming were inferred from the DNA. In all, the sample holds tens of thousands of clones, and around 84% of those were seen once. In total, the top ten clones hold roughly 7% of the sample.

Inclusion was restricted to participants for whom at least one PBMC sample before ART initiation and at least two post-ART samples were available. Every participant with HIV received treatment in the United States of America. Before DNA extraction, cryopreserved samples of roughly 1-10 million PBMC were thawed and washed. At the time of the earliest PBMC sample, participants with HIV were aged between 23 and 54 years. PBMC samples from each participant spanned 1-4 timepoints before ART initiation and 2-8 timepoints after ART initiation, with a median of 7 samples. Serial HIV viral load, CD4+ T-cell count, ART history and demographic data were obtained for every participant. A Qiagen kit on a QIAcube was used to extract genomic DNA from unsorted PBMC, with samples processed in batches of 12.

Sequencing used unsorted PBMCs, obtained 1.8 years before starting antiretroviral therapy. The sequence is built from TRBV5-1 and TRBJ2-7; the D gene assignment is ambiguous. The receptor was derived from a woman in her thirties with HIV. The bases read TGCGCCAGCAGCTTGCGCGGCTACGAGCAGTACTTC. This encodes CASSLRGYEQYF.